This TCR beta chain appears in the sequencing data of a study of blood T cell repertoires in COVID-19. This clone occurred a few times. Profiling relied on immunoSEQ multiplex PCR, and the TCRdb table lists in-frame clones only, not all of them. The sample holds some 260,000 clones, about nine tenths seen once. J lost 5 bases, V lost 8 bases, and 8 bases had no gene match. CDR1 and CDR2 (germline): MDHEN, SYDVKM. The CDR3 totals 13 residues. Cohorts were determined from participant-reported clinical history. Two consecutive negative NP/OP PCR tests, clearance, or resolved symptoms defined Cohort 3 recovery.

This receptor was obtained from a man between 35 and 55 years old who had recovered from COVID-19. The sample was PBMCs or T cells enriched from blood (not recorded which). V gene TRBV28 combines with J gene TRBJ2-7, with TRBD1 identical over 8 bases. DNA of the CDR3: TGTGCCAGCTTCCGGCCAGGGGGCGACGAGCAGTACTTC. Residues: CASFRPGGDEQYF.